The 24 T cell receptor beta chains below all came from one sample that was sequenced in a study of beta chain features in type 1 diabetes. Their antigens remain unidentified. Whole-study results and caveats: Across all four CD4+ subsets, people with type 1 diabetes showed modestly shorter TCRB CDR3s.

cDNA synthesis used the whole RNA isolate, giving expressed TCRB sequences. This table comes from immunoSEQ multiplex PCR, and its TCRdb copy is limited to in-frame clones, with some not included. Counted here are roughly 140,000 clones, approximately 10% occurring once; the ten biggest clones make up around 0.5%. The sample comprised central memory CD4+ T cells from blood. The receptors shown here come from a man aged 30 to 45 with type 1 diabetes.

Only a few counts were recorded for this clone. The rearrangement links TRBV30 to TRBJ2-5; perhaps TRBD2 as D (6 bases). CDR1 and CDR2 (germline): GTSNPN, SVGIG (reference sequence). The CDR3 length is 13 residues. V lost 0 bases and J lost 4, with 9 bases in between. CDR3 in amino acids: CAWSVDSGETQYF. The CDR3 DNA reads TGTGCCTGGAGTGTTGATAGCGGAGAGACCCAGTACTTC.

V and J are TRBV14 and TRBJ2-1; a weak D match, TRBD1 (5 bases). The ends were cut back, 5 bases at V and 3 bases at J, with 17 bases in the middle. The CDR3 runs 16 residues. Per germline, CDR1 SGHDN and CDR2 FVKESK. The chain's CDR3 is CASSGASPSFYNEQFF. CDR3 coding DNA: TGTGCCAGCAGCGGGGCGAGCCCGAGCTTCTACAATGAGCAGTTCTTC. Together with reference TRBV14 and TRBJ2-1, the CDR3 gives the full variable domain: EAGVTQFPSHSVIEKGQTVTLRCDPISGHDNLYWYRRVMGKEIKFLLHFVKESKQDESGMPNNRFLAERTGGTYSTLKVQPAELEDSGVYFCASSGASPSFYNEQFFGPGTRLTVL.

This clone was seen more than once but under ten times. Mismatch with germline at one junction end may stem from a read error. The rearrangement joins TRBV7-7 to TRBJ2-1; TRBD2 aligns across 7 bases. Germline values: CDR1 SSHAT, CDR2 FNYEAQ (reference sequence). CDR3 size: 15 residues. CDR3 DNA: TGTGCTAGCAGCTTAACTAGCAGCGGGAATCATGAGCAGTTCTTC. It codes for CASSLTSSGNHEQFF.

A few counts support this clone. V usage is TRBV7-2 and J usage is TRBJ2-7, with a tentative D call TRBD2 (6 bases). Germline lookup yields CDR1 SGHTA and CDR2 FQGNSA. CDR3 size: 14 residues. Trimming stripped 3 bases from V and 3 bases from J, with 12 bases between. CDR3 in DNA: TGTGCCAGCAGCTTCTCACTAGCCGACTACGAGCAGTACTTC. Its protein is CASSFSLADYEQYF.

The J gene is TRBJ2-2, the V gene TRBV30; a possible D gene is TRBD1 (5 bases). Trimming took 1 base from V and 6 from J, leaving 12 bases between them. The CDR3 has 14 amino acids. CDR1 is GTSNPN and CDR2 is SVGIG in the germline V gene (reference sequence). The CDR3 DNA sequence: TGTGCCTGGAGTGAGGGGCAGTTCGCCGGGGAGCTGTTTTTT. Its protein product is CAWSEGQFAGELFF. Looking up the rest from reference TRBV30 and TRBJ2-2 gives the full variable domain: SQTIHQWPATLVQPVGSPLSLECTVEGTSNPNLYWYRQAAGRGLQLLFYSVGIGQISSEVPQNLSASRPQDRQFILSSKKLLLSDSGFYLCAWSEGQFAGELFFGEGSRLTVL.

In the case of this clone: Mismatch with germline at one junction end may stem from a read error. The CDR3 sequence: CASSLLTGTVNPGELFF. CDR3 coding DNA: TGTGCCAGCAGTCTACTAACCGGGACTGTGAACCCCGGGGAGCTGTTTTTT. This chain connects TRBV28 to TRBJ2-2, with a tentative D call TRBD2 (6 bases). Per germline, CDR1 MDHEN and CDR2 SYDVKM. CDR3 length: 17 amino acids.

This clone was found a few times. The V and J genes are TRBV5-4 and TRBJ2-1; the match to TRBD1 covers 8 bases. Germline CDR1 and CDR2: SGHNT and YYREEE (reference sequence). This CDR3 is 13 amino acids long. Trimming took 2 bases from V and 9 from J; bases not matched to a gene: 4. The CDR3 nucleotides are TGTGCCAGCAGCTTCGACAGGGGTGGTGAGCAGTTCTTC. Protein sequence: CASSFDRGGEQFF. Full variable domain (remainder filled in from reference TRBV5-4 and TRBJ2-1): ETGVTQSPTHLIKTRGQQVTLRCSSQSGHNTVSWYQQALGQGPQFIFQYYREEENGRGNFPPRFSGLQFPNYSSELNVNALELDDSALYLCASSFDRGGEQFFGPGTRLTVL.

In nucleotides, the CDR3 is TGTGCCAGCAGCTTAGCGGACGGGAGGGCCTTGAATGAGCAGTTCTTC. It translates to CASSLADGRALNEQFF. The chain carries TRBV7-8 and TRBJ2-1, with 8 nucleotides matching TRBD2. This CDR3 has 16 residues. CDR1 and CDR2 (germline): SGHVS, FQNEAQ. Trimming removed 0 bases from V and 7 bases from J; junction bases left unmatched: 8.

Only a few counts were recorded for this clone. CDR3 protein: CASSESGVPQETQYF. DNA for the CDR3: TGTGCCAGCAGTGAATCAGGGGTCCCCCAAGAGACCCAGTACTTC. The gene calls are TRBV25-1 and TRBJ2-5; tentatively, D is TRBD1 (6 bases). The CDR3 covers 15 residues. Germline V gene lookup returns CDR1 MGHDK and CDR2 SYGVNS. V gave up 1 base and J gave up 1 base, with 10 bases separating them. Combining the CDR3 with reference TRBV25-1 and TRBJ2-5 gives the whole variable domain EADIYQTPRYLVIGTGKKITLECSQTMGHDKMYWYQQDPGMELHLIHYSYGVNSTEKGDLSSESTVSRIRTEHFPLTLESARPSHTSQYLCASSESGVPQETQYFGPGTRLLVL.

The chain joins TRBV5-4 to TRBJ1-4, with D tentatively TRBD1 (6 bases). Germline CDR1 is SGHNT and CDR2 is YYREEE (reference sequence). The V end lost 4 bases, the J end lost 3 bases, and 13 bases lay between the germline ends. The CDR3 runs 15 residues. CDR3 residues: CASSPTGTPNEKLFF. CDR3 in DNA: TGTGCCAGCAGCCCTACAGGGACGCCTAATGAAAAACTGTTTTTT. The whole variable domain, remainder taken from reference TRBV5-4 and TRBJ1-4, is ETGVTQSPTHLIKTRGQQVTLRCSSQSGHNTVSWYQQALGQGPQFIFQYYREEENGRGNFPPRFSGLQFPNYSSELNVNALELDDSALYLCASSPTGTPNEKLFFGSGTQLSVL.

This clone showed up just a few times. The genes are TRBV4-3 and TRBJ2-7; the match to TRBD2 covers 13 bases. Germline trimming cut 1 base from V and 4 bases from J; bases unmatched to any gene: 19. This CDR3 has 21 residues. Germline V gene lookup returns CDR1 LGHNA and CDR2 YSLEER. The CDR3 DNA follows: TGCGCCAGCAGCCAAGCGACGGGACAGGGGACTAGCGGGACATACCATTACGAGCAGTACTTC. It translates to CASSQATGQGTSGTYHYEQYF.

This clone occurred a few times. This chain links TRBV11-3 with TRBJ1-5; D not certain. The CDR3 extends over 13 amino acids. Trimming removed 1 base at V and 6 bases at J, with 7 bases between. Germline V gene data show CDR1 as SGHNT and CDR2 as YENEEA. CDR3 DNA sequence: TGTGCCAGCAGCTTAGCGGGAAGTCAGCCCCAGCATTTT. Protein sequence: CASSLAGSQPQHF.

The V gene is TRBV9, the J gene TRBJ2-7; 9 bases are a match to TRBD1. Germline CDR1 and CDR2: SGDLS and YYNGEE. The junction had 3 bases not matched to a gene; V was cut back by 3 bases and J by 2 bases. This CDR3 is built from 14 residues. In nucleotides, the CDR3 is TGTGCCAGCAGCGAGGGACAGGGAACCTACGAGCAGTACTTC. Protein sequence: CASSEGQGTYEQYF.

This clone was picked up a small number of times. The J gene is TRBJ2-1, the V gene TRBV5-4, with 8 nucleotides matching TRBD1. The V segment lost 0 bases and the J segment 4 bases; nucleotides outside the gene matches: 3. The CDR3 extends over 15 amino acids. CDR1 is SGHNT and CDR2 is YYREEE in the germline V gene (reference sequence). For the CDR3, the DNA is TGTGCCAGCAGCTTGGCAGGGGGCGAGTACAATGAGCAGTTCTTC. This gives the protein CASSLAGGEYNEQFF.

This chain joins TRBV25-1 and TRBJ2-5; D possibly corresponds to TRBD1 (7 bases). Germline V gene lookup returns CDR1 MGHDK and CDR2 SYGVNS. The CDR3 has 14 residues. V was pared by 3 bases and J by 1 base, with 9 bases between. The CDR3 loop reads CASSDRGAQETQYF. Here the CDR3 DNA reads TGTGCCAGCAGTGACAGGGGGGCCCAAGAGACCCAGTACTTC.

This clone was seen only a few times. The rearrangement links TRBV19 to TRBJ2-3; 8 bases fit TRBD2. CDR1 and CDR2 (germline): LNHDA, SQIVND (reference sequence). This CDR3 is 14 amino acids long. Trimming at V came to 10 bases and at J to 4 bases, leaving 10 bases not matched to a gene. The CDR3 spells CATRPGAGADTQYF. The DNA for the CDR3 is TGTGCCACTCGCCCGGGAGCGGGAGCAGATACGCAGTATTTT.

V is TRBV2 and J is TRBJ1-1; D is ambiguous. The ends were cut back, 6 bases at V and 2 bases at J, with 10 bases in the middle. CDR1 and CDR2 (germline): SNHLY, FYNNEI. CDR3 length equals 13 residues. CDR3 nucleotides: TGTGCCAGCAGCCGCGACACCAACACTGAAGCTTTCTTT. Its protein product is CASSRDTNTEAFF.

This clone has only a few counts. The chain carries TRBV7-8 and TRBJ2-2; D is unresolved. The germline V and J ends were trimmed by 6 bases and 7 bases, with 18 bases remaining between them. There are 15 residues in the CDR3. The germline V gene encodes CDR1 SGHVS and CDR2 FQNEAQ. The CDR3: CASSRQASIGGELFF. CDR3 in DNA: TGTGCCAGCAGTCGGCAGGCGTCGATCGGCGGGGAGCTGTTTTTT. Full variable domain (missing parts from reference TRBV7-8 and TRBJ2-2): GAGVSQSPRYKVAKRGQDVALRCDPISGHVSLFWYQQALGQGPEFLTYFQNEAQLDKSGLPSDRFFAERPEGSVSTLKIQRTQQEDSAVYLCASSRQASIGGELFFGEGSRLTVL.

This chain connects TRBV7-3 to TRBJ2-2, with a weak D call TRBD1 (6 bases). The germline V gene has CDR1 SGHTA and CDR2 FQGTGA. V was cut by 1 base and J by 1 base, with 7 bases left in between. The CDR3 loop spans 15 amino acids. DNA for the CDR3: TGTGCCAGCAGCTTAATGGGACAGAACACCGGGGAGCTGTTTTTT. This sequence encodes CASSLMGQNTGELFF.

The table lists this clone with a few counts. CDR3 sequence reads: CASSKRTGLMNTEAFF. DNA of the CDR3: TGTGCCAGCAGCAAGAGGACAGGGCTGATGAACACTGAAGCTTTCTTT. The chain joins TRBV7-2 to TRBJ1-1; 8 nucleotides line up with TRBD1. Germline CDR1 reads SGHTA; CDR2 reads FQGNSA. The CDR3 has 16 amino acids. Trimming cost V 5 bases and J 0 bases; bases outside gene matches: 8.

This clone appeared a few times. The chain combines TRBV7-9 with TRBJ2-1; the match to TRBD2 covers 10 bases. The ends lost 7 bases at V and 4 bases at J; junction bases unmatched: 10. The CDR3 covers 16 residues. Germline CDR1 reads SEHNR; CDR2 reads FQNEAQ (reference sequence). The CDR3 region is CASTSPLLAGYNEQFF. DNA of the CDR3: TGTGCCAGCACCTCACCCTTACTAGCGGGATACAATGAGCAGTTCTTC. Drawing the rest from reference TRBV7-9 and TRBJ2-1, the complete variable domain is DTGVSQNPRHKITKRGQNVTFRCDPISEHNRLYWYRQTLGQGPEFLTYFQNEAQLEKSRLLSDRFSAERPKGSFSTLEIQRTEQGDSAMYLCASTSPLLAGYNEQFFGPGTRLTVL.

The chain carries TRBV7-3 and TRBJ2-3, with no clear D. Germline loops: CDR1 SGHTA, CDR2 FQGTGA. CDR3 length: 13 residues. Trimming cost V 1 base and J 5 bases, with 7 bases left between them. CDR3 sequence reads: CASSLISGDTQYF. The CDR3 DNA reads TGTGCCAGCAGCTTAATTAGTGGAGATACGCAGTATTTT.

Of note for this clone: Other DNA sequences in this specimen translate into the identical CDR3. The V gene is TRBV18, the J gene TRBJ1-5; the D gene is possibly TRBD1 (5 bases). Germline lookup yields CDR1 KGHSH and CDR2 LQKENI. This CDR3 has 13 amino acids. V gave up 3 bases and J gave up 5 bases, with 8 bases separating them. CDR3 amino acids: CASSPRGDQPQHF. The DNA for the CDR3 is TGTGCCAGCTCACCGCGGGGGGATCAGCCCCAGCATTTT.

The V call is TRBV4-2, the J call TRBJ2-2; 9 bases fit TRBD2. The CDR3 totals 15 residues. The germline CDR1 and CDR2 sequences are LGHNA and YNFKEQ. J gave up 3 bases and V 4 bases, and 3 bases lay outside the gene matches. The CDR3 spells CASSPGLADTGELFF. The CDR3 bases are TGTGCCAGCAGCCCGGGACTAGCCGACACCGGGGAGCTGTTTTTT.